Included here is one T cell receptor beta chain sequence, with context. The trim removed 5 bases at V and 7 bases at J, leaving 8 bases unmatched. The CDR3 spans 15 residues. Looked up from germline, CDR1 is MNHEY and CDR2 is SMNVEV (reference sequence). The data originate from a study of shared clonotypes between healthy human individuals. At the level of the study: With ages of 18 to 49, the donors were two women and a few men. CD4 naive and memory got three plates each, CD8 naive two, CD8 memory one.

Approximately 30,000 T cell genomes (roughly 220 ng DNA) went into each sorted-subset replicate. Libraries were prepared by immunoSEQ multiplex PCR; TCRdb keeps only in-frame clonotypes and omits some of them. The repertoire consists of hundreds of thousands of clones, with about 96% occurring once and the leading ten covering more than 0.3%. V and J are TRBV27 and TRBJ2-1; 10 bases are shared with TRBD2. Sequencing was carried out using memory CD8+ T cells sorted from blood. Documented subset: CD45RO+ cells pooled with CCR7-negative TemRA cells. The receptor comes from a man younger than 45 in good health. CDR3 nucleotide sequence: TGTGCCAGCAGTCCTTGGGGAGCGGGGGGGAATGAGCAGTTCTTC. Its protein is CASSPWGAGGNEQFF.